This entry features one T cell receptor beta chain sequence. V lost 5 bases, J lost 0 bases, and 14 bases lay in between. The length of the CDR3 is 16 residues. Germline lookup yields CDR1 LNHDA and CDR2 SQIVND (reference sequence). Sequencing was performed with immunoSEQ multiplex PCR; in TCRdb, only in-frame clones are kept and a portion is missing. The sample includes about 380,000 clones, approximately 96% of them seen just once. This specimen belongs to a study of shared clonotypes between healthy human individuals. The chain carries TRBV19 and TRBJ1-5, with D unresolved. Specimen: memory CD8+ T cells sorted from blood. Subset defined: CD45RO+ cells pooled with CCR7-negative TemRA cells. The source is a man aged 30-40 years in good health. The CDR3 loop reads CASSLRFGDSNQPQHF. In nucleotides, the CDR3 is TGTGCCAGTAGTCTCAGGTTCGGGGATAGCAATCAGCCCCAGCATTTT.